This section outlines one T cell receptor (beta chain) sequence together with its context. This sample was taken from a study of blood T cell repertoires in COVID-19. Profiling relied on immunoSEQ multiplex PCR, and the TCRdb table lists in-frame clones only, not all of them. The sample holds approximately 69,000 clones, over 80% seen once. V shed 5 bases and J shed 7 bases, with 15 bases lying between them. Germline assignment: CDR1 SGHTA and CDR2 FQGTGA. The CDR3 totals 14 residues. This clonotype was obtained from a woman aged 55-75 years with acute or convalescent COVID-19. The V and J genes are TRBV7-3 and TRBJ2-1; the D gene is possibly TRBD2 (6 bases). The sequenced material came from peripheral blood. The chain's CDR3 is CASSQSSGENEQFF. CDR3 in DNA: TGTGCCAGCAGCCAAAGTAGCGGCGAGAATGAGCAGTTCTTC.